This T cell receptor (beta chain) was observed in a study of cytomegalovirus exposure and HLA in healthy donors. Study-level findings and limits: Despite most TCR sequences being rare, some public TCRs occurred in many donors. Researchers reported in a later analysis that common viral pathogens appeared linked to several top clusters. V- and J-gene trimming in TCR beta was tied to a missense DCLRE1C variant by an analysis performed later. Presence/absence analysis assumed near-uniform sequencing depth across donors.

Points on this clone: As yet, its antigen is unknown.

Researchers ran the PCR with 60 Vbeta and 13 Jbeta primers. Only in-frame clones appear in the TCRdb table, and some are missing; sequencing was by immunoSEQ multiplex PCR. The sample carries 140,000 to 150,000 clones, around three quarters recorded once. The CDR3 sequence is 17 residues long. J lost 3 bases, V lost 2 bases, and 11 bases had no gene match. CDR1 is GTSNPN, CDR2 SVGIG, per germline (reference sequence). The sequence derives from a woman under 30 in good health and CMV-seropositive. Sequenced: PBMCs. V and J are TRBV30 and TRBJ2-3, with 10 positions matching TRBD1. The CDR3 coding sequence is TGTGCCTGGAGTTCCGTGACAGGGGGCATCTTTACAGATACGCAGTATTTT. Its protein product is CAWSSVTGGIFTDTQYF.